Listed below are T cell receptor beta chains from one sample, sequenced in a study of a mutant IDH1 vaccine in newly diagnosed glioma. Their antigen targets remain unknown. This table comes from immunoSEQ multiplex PCR, and its TCRdb copy is limited to in-frame clones, with some not included. The repertoire consists of roughly 120,000 clones, with 80% occurring once and the leading ten covering 5.5%. Sample: PBMCs, taken from a glioma patient whose treatment included an IDH1 peptide vaccine. These receptors were collected from a man between 35 and 55 years old with glioma. Each CDR3 is given with its conserved first and last residue. A D gene is named only where the DNA matches it firmly. Some rows have no size entry. The others give once, few or many, or a class for an expanded clone.

TRBV11-2,-,-,TRBJ2-3,TGTGCCAGCAGCTTAGTCCCGGGACGAGTTCTTTTTACGCAGTATTTT,CASSLVPGRVLFTQYF
TRBV12-5,-,-,TRBJ2-7,TGTGCTAGTGGTTCTTCCGTGAGGTCCAGGGTCGCCTACGAGCAGTACTTC,CASGSSVRSRVAYEQYF
TRBV7-7,-,-,TRBJ2-1,TGTGCTAGCAGCTTAGGAGCGCCCAATGAGCAGTTCTTC,CASSLGAPNEQFF
TRBV12-5,-,TRBD1,TRBJ2-7,TGTGCTAGTGCCACGACAGGGGGTTACGAGCAGTACTTC,CASATTGGYEQYF
TRBV7-2,-,TRBD2,TRBJ2-7,TGTGCCAGCAGCCCTCGGACTAGCGGGGAGTCCTACGAGCAGTACTTC,CASSPRTSGESYEQYF
TRBV10-1,-,-,TRBJ2-3,TGCGCCAGCAGTGAGTTGCAGGGGAAGTGGAATACGCAGTATTTT,CASSELQGKWNTQYF
TRBV7-3,few,-,TRBJ1-1,TGTGCCAGCAGCGATCAGGAGAACACTGAAGCTTTCTTT,CASSDQENTEAFF
TRBV2,-,-,TRBJ1-4,TGTGCCAGCAGTGCCATTAGGGCAACTAATGAAAAACTGTTTTTT,CASSAIRATNEKLFF
TRBV5-1,-,TRBD2,TRBJ2-3,TGCGCCAGCAGCTTGCCCTCGGGACTAGCGGGGAACACAGATACGCAGTATTTT,CASSLPSGLAGNTDTQYF
TRBV25-1,-,TRBD1,TRBJ1-6,TGTGCCAGCCAAGGGACAGGGGGGAATTCACCCCTCCACTTT,CASQGTGGNSPLHF
TRBV7-9,-,-,TRBJ2-7,TGTGCCAGCCTTCAGGGCGGCTCCTACGAGCAGTACTTC,CASLQGGSYEQYF
TRBV7-9,medium-sized,-,TRBJ1-1,TGTGCCGCGACCCTTTACGGCTCTGAAGCTTTCTTT,CAATLYGSEAFF
TRBV30,-,TRBD1,TRBJ1-1,TGTGCCTGGAGTACCCGGACAGGGTGGATGGCTGAAGCTTTCTTT,CAWSTRTGWMAEAFF
TRBV28,-,-,TRBJ2-3,TGTGCCAGCCGTGGAGCCTATACAGGGACCAGCACAGATACGCAGTATTTT,CASRGAYTGTSTDTQYF
TRBV19,-,-,TRBJ1-5,TGTGCCAGTAGGTACCTCGGGGTGAATCAGCCCCAGCATTTT,CASRYLGVNQPQHF
TRBV28,-,-,TRBJ1-6,TGTGCCAGCAGTTTAACCCTCCAGGACAATTCACCCCTCCACTTT,CASSLTLQDNSPLHF
TRBV11-3,once,-,TRBJ2-7,TGTGCCAGCAGCTTAGGAGGGCCGGTCCCGGGCGAGCAGTACTTC,CASSLGGPVPGEQYF
TRBV7-2,-,-,TRBJ1-1,TGTGCCAGCAGCTTAGGACAGGCCCTTGAAGCTTTCTTT,CASSLGQALEAFF
TRBV7-2,-,TRBD1,TRBJ2-1,TGTGCCAGCAGCTTAGTCGGGACAGGGGGCAATGAGCAGTTCTTC,CASSLVGTGGNEQFF
TRBV18,-,-,TRBJ2-1,TGTGCCAGCTCACAAACAGTCAACAGGGGGGGAAACAATGAGCAGTTCTTC,CASSQTVNRGGNNEQFF
TRBV2,-,-,TRBJ2-7,TGTGCCAGCAGGGCCAGGGTATCCAGATACGAGCAGTACTTC,CASRARVSRYEQYF
TRBV5-4,-,-,TRBJ2-7,TGTGCCAGCAGCTTCGTGGGGGGAGGATACGAGCAGTACTTC,CASSFVGGGYEQYF
TRBV7-6,-,-,TRBJ1-6,TGTGCCAGCAGCTTAGTGCAGGCTTCACCCCTCCACTTT,CASSLVQASPLHF
TRBV6-6,-,-,TRBJ2-7,TGTGCCACCCGGGGGCTAGAATACGAGCAGTACTTC,CATRGLEYEQYF
TRBV19,-,-,TRBJ2-7,TGTGCCAGTAGTACCCAACAGGGCTACCCCTACGAGCAGTACTTC,CASSTQQGYPYEQYF
TRBV6-6,-,TRBD1,TRBJ2-1,TGTGCCAGCAGTTCCCCGGGACAGGGGGTGGGCAATGAGCAGTTCTTC,CASSSPGQGVGNEQFF
TRBV2,-,-,TRBJ2-7,TGTGCCAGCAGTGAACAGGGTCCCGAGCAGTACTTC,CASSEQGPEQYF
TRBV10-3,-,TRBD1,TRBJ1-2,TGTGCCATCAGTGAGTCTGACAGGGAGGGCTACACCTTC,CAISESDREGYTF
TRBV5-1,-,-,TRBJ1-6,TGCGCCAGCAGCGGCGCGGCTAAGGGTAATTCACCCCTCCACTTT,CASSGAAKGNSPLHF
TRBV7-9,-,-,TRBJ2-1,TGTGCCAGCAGCTCAGGTAACATCGGGGGCCTTGGAAATGAGCAGTTCTTC,CASSSGNIGGLGNEQFF
TRBV19,few,-,TRBJ1-2,TGTGCCAGTAGTGAGGAGCGGAGTTCGTGGACCTTC,CASSEERSSWTF
TRBV7-2,-,-,TRBJ2-1,TGTGCCAGCAGCTTATACGGCAGCGGCTACAATGAGCAGTTCTTC,CASSLYGSGYNEQFF
TRBV19,once,TRBD2,TRBJ2-1,TGTGCCAGTAGTACTAGACTAGCAATAAGCTCCTACAATGAGCAGTTCTTC,CASSTRLAISSYNEQFF
TRBV6-5,once,-,TRBJ1-4,TGTGCCAGCAGTTACTCCGGCCGCGGAACTAATGAAAAACTGTTTTTT,CASSYSGRGTNEKLFF
TRBV4-3,-,-,TRBJ2-1,TGCGCCAGCAGCCAAGATGGCAGGGCTTACAATGAGCAGTTCTTC,CASSQDGRAYNEQFF
TRBV14,few,-,TRBJ1-1,TGTGCCAGCAGCCAAGATCTTGTGTCACGAGCTTTCTTT,CASSQDLVSRAFF
TRBV7-2,-,-,TRBJ1-2,TGTGCCAGCAGCATAAAGGGGAGTTCGCACTATGGCTACACCTTC,CASSIKGSSHYGYTF
TRBV7-2,few,-,TRBJ1-1,TGTGCCAGCAGCTTAGGGGCAGGGCACACTGAAGCTTTCTTT,CASSLGAGHTEAFF
TRBV4-3,-,TRBD1,TRBJ1-3,TGCGCCAGCAGCCAATCCACAGGGGCTCTGAGGAACACCATATATTTT,CASSQSTGALRNTIYF
TRBV7-2,-,TRBD2,TRBJ2-1,TGTGCCAGCAGCCGGACTAGCGGGGGATCCTTCTCCTACAATGAGCAGTTCTTC,CASSRTSGGSFSYNEQFF
TRBV4-1,-,-,TRBJ2-5,TGCGCCAGCAGCCAACTAAACGGACCGAGTGGGGAGACCCAGTACTTC,CASSQLNGPSGETQYF
TRBV5-6,few,-,TRBJ1-1,TGTGCCAGCAGCCCGAGGGTGAACACTGAAGCTTTCTTT,CASSPRVNTEAFF
TRBV6-5,few,TRBD2,TRBJ2-1,TGTGCCAGCAGTTTCAGACTAGCGAGCTCCTACAATGAGCAGTTCTTC,CASSFRLASSYNEQFF